Listed below are T cell receptor beta chains from one sample, sequenced in a study of T cells after yellow fever vaccination. Via MiXCR, TCRdb re-called the 5' RACE reads, giving one row per CDR3 protein. The sample comprises around 350,000 distinct CDR3 sequences, around 10% of which are singletons, and roughly a sixth rests with the top ten. The sample here was PBMCs, taken on the day of the first yellow fever vaccination. The receptors originated from a man between 18 and 35 years old who received the YFV17D yellow fever vaccine. Each CDR3 is given with its conserved first and last residue. A D gene is named only where the DNA matches it firmly. Clone size appears in some rows only: once, few, many, or a class for an expanded clone.

D,J,size,V,CDR3,DNA
-,TRBJ2-7,few,TRBV12-3/TRBV12-4,CASTLGLSYEQYF,TGTGCCAGCACCTTAGGGCTGTCCTACGAGCAGTACTTC
-,TRBJ2-3,few,TRBV6-5,CASSYRGKTGDTQYF,TGTGCCAGCAGTTACCGGGGGAAAACGGGGGATACGCAGTATTTT
TRBD1,TRBJ1-5,many,TRBV6-5,CASSTGTGGRQPQHF,TGTGCCAGCAGTACGGGGACAGGGGGGAGGCAGCCCCAGCATTTT
TRBD1,TRBJ1-2,-,TRBV28,CASSLGAGGAGYTF,TGTGCCAGCAGTTTAGGCGCAGGGGGAGCCGGCTACACCTTC
-,TRBJ2-3,-,TRBV4-3,CASSQEARGLTRTQYF,TGCGCCAGCAGCCAAGAGGCCAGGGGACTCACGCGTACGCAGTATTTT
TRBD1,TRBJ2-2,-,TRBV6-2/TRBV6-3,CASSDMTGGHGELFF,TGTGCCAGCAGTGATATGACAGGGGGCCACGGGGAGCTGTTTTTT
TRBD1,TRBJ2-7,-,TRBV6-1,CAISQGPGSYEQYF,TGTGCCATCTCACAGGGGCCGGGCTCCTACGAGCAGTACTTC
-,TRBJ1-1,-,TRBV18,CASSPSRMNTEAFF,TGTGCCAGCTCACCATCAAGAATGAACACTGAAGCTTTCTTT
-,TRBJ1-1,few,TRBV6-2/TRBV6-3,CASNPFRKRVTEAFF,TGTGCCAGCAACCCTTTCAGAAAAAGGGTCACTGAAGCTTTCTTT
TRBD2,TRBJ2-3,-,TRBV4-1,CASSPRERGGTDTQYF,TGCGCCAGCAGCCCACGGGAGCGGGGGGGCACAGATACGCAGTATTTT
TRBD1,TRBJ2-2,few,TRBV7-9,CASSPTTGDGGELFF,TGTGCCAGCAGCCCCACGACAGGGGACGGCGGGGAGCTGTTTTTT
TRBD1,TRBJ2-5,-,TRBV5-1,CASRTATDRGETQYF,TGCGCCAGCAGAACCGCTACAGACAGGGGGGAGACCCAGTACTTC
-,TRBJ1-5,many,TRBV19,CASSLDSAGGKQPQHF,TGTGCCAGTAGCCTCGATTCCGCCGGGGGAAAACAGCCCCAGCATTTT
-,TRBJ2-3,few,TRBV6-1,CASSTPERGTADTQYF,TGTGCCAGCAGCACGCCGGAGCGGGGGACAGCAGATACGCAGTATTTT
TRBD2,TRBJ2-5,few,TRBV7-3,CASNSYPAGVGETQYF,TGTGCCAGCAACTCCTACCCAGCGGGGGTTGGGGAGACCCAGTACTTC
-,TRBJ1-5,-,TRBV6-2/TRBV6-3,CASSYTGQNQPQHF,TGTGCCAGCAGTTACACGGGACAAAATCAGCCCCAGCATTTT
TRBD1,TRBJ2-5,few,TRBV27,CASSFSLGTASETQYF,TGTGCCAGCAGTTTCTCCCTCGGGACAGCCTCAGAGACCCAGTACTTC
TRBD2,TRBJ2-5,few,TRBV7-2,CASSLVSGDKETQYF,TGTGCCAGCAGCTTAGTTAGCGGGGACAAAGAGACCCAGTACTTC
TRBD1,TRBJ2-2,few,TRBV12-3/TRBV12-4,CASRPRQGGTGELFF,TGTGCCAGCAGACCCCGACAGGGTGGGACCGGGGAGCTGTTTTTT
TRBD1,TRBJ2-1,few,TRBV10-3,CAIRPGQGRNEQFF,TGTGCCATCAGGCCGGGACAGGGTCGCAATGAGCAGTTCTTC
-,TRBJ1-1,-,TRBV7-2,CASSFYGGEAFF,TGTGCCAGCAGCTTTTATGGAGGAGAAGCTTTCTTT
TRBD2,TRBJ2-1,many,TRBV5-4,CASGGGGAGSYNEQFF,TGTGCCAGCGGGGGCGGGGGGGCCGGGTCCTACAATGAGCAGTTCTTC
TRBD1,TRBJ1-1,-,TRBV4-3,CASSRIPGQGFQSTEAFF,TGCGCCAGCAGCCGCATACCGGGACAGGGCTTTCAGAGCACTGAAGCTTTCTTT
TRBD1,TRBJ2-2,few,TRBV7-2,CASSPYRGLGGELFF,TGTGCCAGCAGCCCTTACAGGGGGCTGGGCGGGGAGCTGTTTTTT
TRBD1,TRBJ2-3,few,TRBV3-1,CASSHLPGTGGGNTQYF,TGTGCCAGCAGCCATCTTCCGGGGACAGGGGGCGGGAATACGCAGTATTTT
-,TRBJ1-6,-,TRBV6-2/TRBV6-3,CASTVYYDSPLHF,TGTGCCAGCACCGTCTATTATGATTCACCCCTCCACTTT
-,TRBJ2-1,many,TRBV10-3,CAIKSGENNEQFF,TGTGCCATCAAGTCTGGGGAAAACAATGAGCAGTTCTTC
-,TRBJ1-1,-,TRBV12-3/TRBV12-4,CASSPGPGGDTEAFF,TGTGCCAGCAGTCCGGGACCGGGGGGTGACACTGAAGCTTTCTTT
-,TRBJ1-3,few,TRBV5-1,CASSLGGQENTIYF,TGCGCCAGCAGCTTGGGGGGTCAAGAAAACACCATATATTTT
-,TRBJ1-1,few,TRBV4-1,CASSQDPRGTMNTEAFF,TGCGCCAGCAGCCAAGATCCGAGGGGAACCATGAACACTGAAGCTTTCTTT
-,TRBJ1-2,once,TRBV5-8,CASSLPPGGYTF,TGTGCCAGCAGCCTACCCCCGGGTGGCTACACCTTC
TRBD1,TRBJ1-2,-,TRBV9,CASSVRQGANYGYTF,TGTGCCAGCAGCGTTCGACAGGGCGCTAACTATGGCTACACCTTC
TRBD1,TRBJ2-7,few,TRBV5-1,CASSLNHPTGKKNEQYF,TGCGCCAGCAGCTTGAATCACCCGACAGGGAAAAAAAACGAGCAGTACTTC